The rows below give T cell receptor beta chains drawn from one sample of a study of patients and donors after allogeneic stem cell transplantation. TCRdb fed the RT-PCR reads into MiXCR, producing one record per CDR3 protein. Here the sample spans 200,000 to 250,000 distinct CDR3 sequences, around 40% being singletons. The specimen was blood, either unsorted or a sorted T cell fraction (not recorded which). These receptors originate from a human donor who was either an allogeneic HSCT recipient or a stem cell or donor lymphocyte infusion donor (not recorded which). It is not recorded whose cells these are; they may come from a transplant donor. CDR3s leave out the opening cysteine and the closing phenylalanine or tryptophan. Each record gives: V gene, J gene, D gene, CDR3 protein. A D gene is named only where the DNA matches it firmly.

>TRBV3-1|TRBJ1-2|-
ASSQRPGSGYGYT
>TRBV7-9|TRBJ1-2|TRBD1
ASSLQGGNT
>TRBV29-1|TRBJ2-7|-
SVEDPAGETYEQY
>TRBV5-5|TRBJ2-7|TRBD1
ASSFFLSRDSSSYEQY
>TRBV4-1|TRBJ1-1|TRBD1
ASRITGERTEAF
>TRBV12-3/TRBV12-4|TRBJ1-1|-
ASSLVNTEAF
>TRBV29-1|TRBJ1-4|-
SVVGGADEKLF
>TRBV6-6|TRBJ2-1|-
ASSYVQGAYNEQF
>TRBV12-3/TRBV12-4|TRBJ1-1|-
ASSRDSLGAF
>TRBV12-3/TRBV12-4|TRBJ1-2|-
ASSPRRSQSYT
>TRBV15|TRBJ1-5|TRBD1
ATSRDETGGASNQPQH
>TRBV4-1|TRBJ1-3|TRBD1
ASSQRFGTGTGNTIY
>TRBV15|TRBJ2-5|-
ATSRGWAGETQY
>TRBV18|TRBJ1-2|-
ASSPTQGNYGYT
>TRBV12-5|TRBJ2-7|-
ASCAVPSYEQY
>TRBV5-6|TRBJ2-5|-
ASSFWGEGPETQY
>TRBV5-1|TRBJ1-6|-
ASSLYLTRSSYNSPLH
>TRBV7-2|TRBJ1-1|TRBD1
ASSPWGQGAGTEAF
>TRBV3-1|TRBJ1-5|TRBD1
ASSQDIWDRGKSNQPQH
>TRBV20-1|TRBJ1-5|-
SASPGYSNQPQH
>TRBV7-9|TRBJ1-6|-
ASSLSGDGNSPLH
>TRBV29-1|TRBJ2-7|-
SVEGQGYEQY
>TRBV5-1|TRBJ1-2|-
ASSPRGGKDGYT
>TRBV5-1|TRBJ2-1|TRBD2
ASSLGSGGPSYNEQF
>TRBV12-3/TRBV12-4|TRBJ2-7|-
ASSLGTISYEQY
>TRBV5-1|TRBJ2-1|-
ASSLEGDTSYNEQF
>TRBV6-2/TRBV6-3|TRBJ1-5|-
ASSYEISNQPQH
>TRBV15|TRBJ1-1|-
ATSRAHGSLGPNTEAF
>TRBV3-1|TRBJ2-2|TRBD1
ASTRTGSTGELF
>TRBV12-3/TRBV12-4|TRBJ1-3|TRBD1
ASSPWTGASGNTIY
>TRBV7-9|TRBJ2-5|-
ASSGRETQY
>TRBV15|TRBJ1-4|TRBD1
ATSRFWTGGNEKLF
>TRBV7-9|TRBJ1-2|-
ASSSGPNPNYGYT
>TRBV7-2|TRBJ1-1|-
ASSLFGGVTEAF
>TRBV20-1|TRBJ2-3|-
SARLRTDTQY
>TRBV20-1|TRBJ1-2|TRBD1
STQGEHGYT
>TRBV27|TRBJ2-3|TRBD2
ASSFAGLAGGTDTQY
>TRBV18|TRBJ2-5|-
ASSLRDQETQY
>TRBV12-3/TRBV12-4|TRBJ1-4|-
ASAPNEKLF
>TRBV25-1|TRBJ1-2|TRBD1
ASSDTLQGAGGYT
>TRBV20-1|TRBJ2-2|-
SAREANTGELF
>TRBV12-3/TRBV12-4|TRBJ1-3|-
ASSLAFSGNTIY
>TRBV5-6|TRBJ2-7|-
ASSLRLYEQY
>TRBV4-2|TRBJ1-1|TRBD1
ASSQPTGEVAF
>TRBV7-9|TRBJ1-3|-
ASSLQRDPVAD
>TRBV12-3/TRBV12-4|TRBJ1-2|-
ASSLLRGSYGYT
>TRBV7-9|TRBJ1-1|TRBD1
ASSPRTGNTEAF
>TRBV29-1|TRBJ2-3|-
SVEAGAITDTQY
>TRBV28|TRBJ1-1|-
ASTNTWARKF
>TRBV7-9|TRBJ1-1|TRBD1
ASSLGQPNRGTEAF
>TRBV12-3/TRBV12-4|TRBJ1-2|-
ASSLREVGYGYT
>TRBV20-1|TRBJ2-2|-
SATGTQNTGELF
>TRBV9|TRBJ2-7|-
ASSDPYDFREEQY
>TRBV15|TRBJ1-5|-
ATSRDLLSQGSNQPQH
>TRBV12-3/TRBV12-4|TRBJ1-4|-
ASSVNEKLF
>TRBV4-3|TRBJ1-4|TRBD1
ASSHKTGTVFNEKLF
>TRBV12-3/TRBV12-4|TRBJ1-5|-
ASSPRQDIEGGNQPQH
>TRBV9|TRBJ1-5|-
ASSGTGWNQPQH
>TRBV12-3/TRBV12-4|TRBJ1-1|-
ASSLRGGDTEAF